Below are 13 T cell receptor beta chains sequenced from a single sample in a study of blood T cell repertoires in COVID-19. Generated by immunoSEQ multiplex PCR, the TCRdb table keeps only in-frame clones and is missing some. In the table there are hundreds of thousands of clones, approximately 86% of which are singletons. Sequenced material: peripheral blood. The receptors were sampled from a woman older than 75 with active or convalescent COVID-19.

The chain employs TRBV4-1 and TRBJ1-5; tentatively, D is TRBD1 (5 bases). V dropped 0 bases and J dropped 8 bases, with 17 bases sitting between them. The CDR3 consists of 16 residues. The V gene's germline CDR1 is MGHRA and CDR2 YSYEKL. The CDR3 DNA follows: TGCGCCAGCAGCCAAGATGTAGCAAGGGGAGGTGAGCCCCAGCATTTT. This gives the protein CASSQDVARGGEPQHF.

This chain joins TRBV6-5 and TRBJ2-2; possibly TRBD1 for D (6 bases). Trimming took 6 bases from V and 2 from J, leaving 13 bases between them. Germline V gives CDR1 MNHEY, CDR2 SVGAGI. There are 15 residues in the CDR3. CDR3 bases: TGTGCCAGCAGCAGAGACAGGCTTAACACCGGGGAGCTGTTTTTT. Residues: CASSRDRLNTGELFF.

This chain joins TRBV10-3 and TRBJ2-7; TRBD1 aligns across 7 bases. Germline CDR1 and CDR2: ENHRY and SYGVKD. The CDR3 has 13 amino acids. The ends lost 4 bases at V and 5 bases at J; junction bases unmatched: 5. The CDR3 sequence: CAISGTGANEQYF. The CDR3 coding sequence is TGTGCCATCAGTGGAACAGGGGCTAACGAGCAGTACTTC.

J is TRBJ1-6 and V is TRBV28; 8 bases are shared with TRBD1. Germline V gene lookup returns CDR1 MDHEN and CDR2 SYDVKM. This CDR3 spans 14 amino acids. The ends lost 7 bases at V and 6 bases at J; junction bases unmatched: 5. CDR3 sequence reads: CASKGTGPNSPLHF. The CDR3 DNA reads as TGTGCCAGCAAGGGGACAGGACCTAATTCACCCCTCCACTTT.

The V and J genes are TRBV3-1 (or the pseudogene TRBV3-2) and TRBJ2-3; 7 nucleotides agree with TRBD1. CDR1 is LGHDT and CDR2 is YNNKEL in the germline V gene (reference sequence). J was trimmed by 1 base and V by 5 bases; bases with no gene match: 3. The CDR3 runs to 14 residues. CDR3 DNA: TGTGCCAGCAGCACCGGACAGGGCACAGATACGCAGTATTTT. Protein product: CASSTGQGTDTQYF.

This clone was detected a few times. V and J are TRBV4-1 and TRBJ1-2; 8 bases fit TRBD1. Looked up from germline, CDR1 is MGHRA and CDR2 is YSYEKL. V lost 4 bases and J lost 6; bases outside the gene matches: 4. CDR3 length: 13 residues. The CDR3 sequence is CASSRDRFDGYTF. In nucleotides, the CDR3 is TGCGCCAGCAGCCGGGACAGGTTTGATGGCTACACCTTC.

The V gene is TRBV15, the J gene TRBJ2-2, with D perhaps matching TRBD2 (5 bases). The length of the CDR3 is 14 residues. The V gene lost 7 bases and the J gene lost 6 bases, with 15 bases spanning the gap. CDR1 LNHNV and CDR2 YYDKDF come from the germline V gene (reference sequence). The CDR3 coding sequence is TGTGCCACCAAGGCGAAACTAGACCCCGGGGAGCTGTTTTTT. It codes for CATKAKLDPGELFF.

CDR3 loop: CASSRGASSETQYF. CDR3 sequence (DNA): TGCGCCAGCAGCCGGGGGGCTAGCTCGGAGACCCAGTACTTC. V and J are TRBV5-1 and TRBJ2-5, with a tentative D call TRBD2 (7 bases). The germline V gene has CDR1 SGHRS and CDR2 YFSETQ. With 4 bases removed from V and 5 bases from J, the gap between germline ends came to 15 bases. CDR3 length equals 14 residues.

The chain uses TRBV3-1 (or the pseudogene TRBV3-2) and TRBJ2-6; 9 nucleotides match TRBD1. Trimming at V came to 4 bases and at J to 0 bases, leaving 7 bases not matched to a gene. CDR3 length: 18 amino acids. Germline CDR1 reads LGHDT; CDR2 reads YNNKEL (reference sequence). CDR3 sequence (DNA): TGTGCCAGCAGCCCTTGGACAGGGGCCATCTCTGGGGCCAACGTCCTGACTTTC. It specifies CASSPWTGAISGANVLTF.

The J gene is TRBJ2-6, the V gene TRBV29-1; unclear D gene. Germline CDR1 reads SQVTM; CDR2 reads ANQGSEA. This CDR3 region has 14 residues. V shed 3 bases and J shed 4 bases, with 10 bases lying between them. CDR3 in DNA: TGCAGCGTTGAGTTCCCGGTCGGGGCCAACGTCCTGACTTTC. Translated, it gives CSVEFPVGANVLTF.

V and J are TRBV18 and TRBJ1-3; possibly TRBD1 for D (5 bases). V was shortened by 5 bases and J by 1 base, with 12 bases between the two germline ends. CDR1 KGHSH and CDR2 LQKENI come from the germline V gene. The CDR3 is 15 amino acids. CDR3 in DNA: TGTGCCAGCTCAGGCACAGGTCTTTCTGGAAACACCATATATTTT. Protein sequence: CASSGTGLSGNTIYF.

The gene calls are TRBV5-4 and TRBJ1-2; D is perhaps TRBD1 (5 bases). This CDR3 contains 16 residues. With 0 bases removed from V and 8 bases from J, the gap between germline ends came to 20 bases. CDR1 and CDR2 (germline): SGHNT, YYREEE (reference sequence). The CDR3 loop reads CASSLGPGGTVSGYTF. The CDR3 bases are TGTGCCAGCAGCTTGGGCCCCGGGGGAACCGTTAGCGGCTACACCTTC.

V usage is TRBV28 and J usage is TRBJ1-1; no definite D call. CDR3 length: 14 amino acids. Trimming shortened V by 5 bases and J by 2 bases, and 12 bases separated the two germline ends. Germline CDR1 MDHEN, CDR2 SYDVKM. The CDR3 is CASSRMVQNTEAFF. CDR3 nucleotides: TGTGCCAGCAGTCGAATGGTACAAAACACTGAAGCTTTCTTT. Full variable domain (remainder filled in from reference TRBV28 and TRBJ1-1): DVKVTQSSRYLVKRTGEKVFLECVQDMDHENMFWYRQDPGLGLRLIYFSYDVKMKEKGDIPEGYSVSREKKERFSLILESASTNQTSMYLCASSRMVQNTEAFFGQGTRLTVV.